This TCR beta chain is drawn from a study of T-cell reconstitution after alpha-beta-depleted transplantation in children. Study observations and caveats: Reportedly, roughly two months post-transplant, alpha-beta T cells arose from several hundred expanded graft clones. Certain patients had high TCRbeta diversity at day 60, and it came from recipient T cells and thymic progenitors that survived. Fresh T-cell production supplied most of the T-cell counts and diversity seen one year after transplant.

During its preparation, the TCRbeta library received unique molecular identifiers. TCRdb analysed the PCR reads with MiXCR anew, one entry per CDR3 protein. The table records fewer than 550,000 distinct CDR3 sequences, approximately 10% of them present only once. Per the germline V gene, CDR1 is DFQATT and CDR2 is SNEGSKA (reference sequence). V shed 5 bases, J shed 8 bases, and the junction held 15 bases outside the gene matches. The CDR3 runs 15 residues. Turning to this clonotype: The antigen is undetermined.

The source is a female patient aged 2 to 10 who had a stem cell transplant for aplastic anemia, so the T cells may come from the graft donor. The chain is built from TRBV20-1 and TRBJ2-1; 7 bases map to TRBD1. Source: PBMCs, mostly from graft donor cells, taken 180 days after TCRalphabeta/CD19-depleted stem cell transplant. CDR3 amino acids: CSAQFGRTGGDEQFF. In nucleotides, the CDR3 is TGCAGTGCTCAATTCGGAAGGACAGGTGGTGATGAGCAGTTCTTC.